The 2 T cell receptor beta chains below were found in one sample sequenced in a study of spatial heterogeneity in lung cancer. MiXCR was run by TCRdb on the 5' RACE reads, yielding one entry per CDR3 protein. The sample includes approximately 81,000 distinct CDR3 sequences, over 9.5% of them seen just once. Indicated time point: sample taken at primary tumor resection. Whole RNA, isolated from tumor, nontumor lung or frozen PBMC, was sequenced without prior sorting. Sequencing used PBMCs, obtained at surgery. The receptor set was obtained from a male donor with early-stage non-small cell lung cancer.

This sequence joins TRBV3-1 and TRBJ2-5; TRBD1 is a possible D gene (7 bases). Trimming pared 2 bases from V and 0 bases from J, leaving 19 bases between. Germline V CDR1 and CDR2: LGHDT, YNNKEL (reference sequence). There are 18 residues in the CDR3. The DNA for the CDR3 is TGTGCCAGCAGCCAAATCCCTGCGGGGACAGTGTACCAAGAGACCCAGTACTTC. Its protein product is CASSQIPAGTVYQETQYF.

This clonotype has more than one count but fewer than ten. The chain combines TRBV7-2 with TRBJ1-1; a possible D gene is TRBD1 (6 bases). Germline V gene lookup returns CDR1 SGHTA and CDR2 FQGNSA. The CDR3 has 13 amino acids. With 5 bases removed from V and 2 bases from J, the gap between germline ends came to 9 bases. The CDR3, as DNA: TGTGCCAGCAGCGAACAGGGCAACACTGAAGCTTTCTTT. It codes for CASSEQGNTEAFF.